A single sample is the source of the 32 T cell receptor beta chains below, sequenced in a study of cytomegalovirus exposure and HLA in healthy donors. This PCR relied on a set of 60 Vbeta primers and 13 Jbeta primers. Data came from immunoSEQ multiplex PCR; TCRdb stores just in-frame clones and leaves some out. Among 150,000 or so clones, 65% to 85% were seen once, and the ten largest hold 6.3%. Sequenced material: PBMCs. The receptors stem from a male donor in good health and CMV-seropositive.

In its sample, this clone was seen once. V usage is TRBV4-1 and J usage is TRBJ2-1; D unresolved. V lost 4 bases and J lost 0, with 13 bases in between. Germline CDR1 MGHRA, CDR2 YSYEKL. CDR3 length equals 16 residues. CDR3: CASSRDTMSSYNEQFF. CDR3 DNA: TGCGCCAGCAGCCGAGACACGATGAGCTCCTACAATGAGCAGTTCTTC.

V and J are TRBV28 and TRBJ1-5, with D maybe TRBD1 (5 bases). The CDR3 loop spans 11 amino acids. CDR1 and CDR2 from the germline V gene are MDHEN and SYDVKM. The ends were cut back, 6 bases at V and 15 bases at J, with 15 bases in the middle. As DNA, the CDR3 is TGTGCCAGCAGGCGACAGCCCCTACTGCATTTT. This sequence encodes CASRRQPLLHF.

This chain uses TRBV5-4 with TRBJ2-1; D is possibly TRBD2 (5 bases). The V gene lost 0 bases and the J gene lost 4 bases, with 11 bases spanning the gap. The CDR3 extends over 15 amino acids. In germline, CDR1 is SGHNT, CDR2 YYREEE (reference sequence). The CDR3 reads CASSLDPGGYNEQFF. DNA for the CDR3: TGTGCCAGCAGCTTGGATCCTGGCGGGTACAATGAGCAGTTCTTC. Combining the CDR3 with reference TRBV5-4 and TRBJ2-1 gives the whole variable domain ETGVTQSPTHLIKTRGQQVTLRCSSQSGHNTVSWYQQALGQGPQFIFQYYREEENGRGNFPPRFSGLQFPNYSSELNVNALELDDSALYLCASSLDPGGYNEQFFGPGTRLTVL.

The rearrangement uses TRBV13 and TRBJ1-4; D may be TRBD1 (6 bases). This CDR3 spans 14 amino acids. Germline V CDR1 and CDR2: PRHDT, FYEKMQ (reference sequence). Deletions cut 4 bases from V and 7 bases from J, with 13 bases between. The CDR3 here is CASSSYLGGEKLFF. The DNA of the CDR3 is TGTGCCAGCAGCTCCTACCTAGGGGGTGAAAAACTGTTTTTT.

This sequence joins TRBV7-6 and TRBJ2-7; tentatively, D is TRBD2 (7 bases). This CDR3 contains 17 residues. The germline V gene has CDR1 SGHVS and CDR2 FNYEAQ. V was trimmed by 5 bases and J by 0 bases, leaving 20 bases between them. The CDR3 DNA reads as TGTGCCAGCAGCCCAAAGGCGGGGGCGGCCAACTCCTACGAGCAGTACTTC. It translates to CASSPKAGAANSYEQYF.

The chain couples TRBV18 to TRBJ1-5, with D possibly being TRBD1 (6 bases). Germline CDR1 and CDR2: KGHSH and LQKENI. The CDR3 length is 15 residues. V was shortened by 5 bases and J by 7 bases, with 18 bases between the two germline ends. CDR3 sequence (DNA): TGTGCCAGCTCAGCCAAGTTGGGGGCACACCAGCCCCAGCATTTT. It is translated as CASSAKLGAHQPQHF.

This chain uses TRBV5-1 with TRBJ2-1, with 9 bases aligning to TRBD2. J lost 9 bases, V lost 6 bases, and 4 bases had no gene match. CDR3 length equals 12 residues. CDR1 is SGHRS, CDR2 YFSETQ, per germline. The CDR3 here is CASTGTSSEQFF. CDR3 coding DNA: TGCGCCAGCACCGGGACTAGCTCTGAGCAGTTCTTC.

The chain couples TRBV4-1 to TRBJ1-1; 7 bases line up with TRBD1. The CDR3 spans 15 residues. Trimming cost V 3 bases and J 6 bases; bases outside gene matches: 10. CDR1 and CDR2 from the germline V gene are MGHRA and YSYEKL. This CDR3 reads CASSQTTGFSSEAFF. CDR3 nucleotides: TGCGCCAGCAGCCAGACGACAGGGTTTTCGTCTGAAGCTTTCTTT.

The chain has TRBV27 and TRBJ1-2; D not certain. The length of the CDR3 is 11 residues. V dropped 8 bases and J dropped 8 bases, with 12 bases sitting between them. Looked up from germline, CDR1 is MNHEY and CDR2 is SMNVEV (reference sequence). CDR3 in amino acids: CASGPENGYTF. The CDR3 DNA reads as TGTGCCAGCGGCCCGGAGAACGGCTACACCTTC.

The chain has TRBV28 and TRBJ2-5; 9 bases are a match to TRBD2. Germline-derived CDR1 and CDR2 are MDHEN and SYDVKM. This CDR3 is 15 amino acids long. After removal of 4 bases from V and 5 bases from J, the junction contained 8 bases not matched to a gene. As DNA, the CDR3 is TGTGCCAGCAGTTCCCCGGGACTAGCAGGGGAGACCCAGTACTTC. It specifies CASSSPGLAGETQYF.

This clone has a single count. DNA for the CDR3: TGTGCCAGTAGTACCATAGGACAGGCGAATCAGCCCCAGCATTTT. This encodes CASSTIGQANQPQHF. The chain is built from TRBV19 and TRBJ1-5; 7 bases fit TRBD1. This CDR3 comprises 15 residues. Trimming took 4 bases from V and 4 from J; bases not matched to a gene: 7. CDR1 and CDR2 from the germline V gene are LNHDA and SQIVND (reference sequence).

The sample holds a few counts of this clone. This chain uses TRBV28 with TRBJ2-1; 8 bases fit TRBD2. CDR3 length: 16 residues. Trimming took 7 bases from V and 5 from J; bases not matched to a gene: 13. The germline V gene has CDR1 MDHEN and CDR2 SYDVKM. Here the CDR3 DNA reads TGTGCCAGCACCCCTGGGTCTAGCGGGCTTAACAATGAGCAGTTCTTC. This translates into CASTPGSSGLNNEQFF. Full variable domain (rest looked up from reference TRBV28 and TRBJ2-1): DVKVTQSSRYLVKRTGEKVFLECVQDMDHENMFWYRQDPGLGLRLIYFSYDVKMKEKGDIPEGYSVSREKKERFSLILESASTNQTSMYLCASTPGSSGLNNEQFFGPGTRLTVL.

Note on this clone: One junction end does not reproduce the germline sequence, and a read error may be involved. V usage is TRBV7-9 and J usage is TRBJ2-7, with unresolved D. This CDR3 region has 14 residues. Germline V gives CDR1 SEHNR, CDR2 FQNEAQ (reference sequence). This CDR3 reads CSSSLAERIYEQYF. The CDR3, as DNA: TGTTCCAGCAGCTTAGCTGAGAGGATCTACGAGCAGTACTTC.

This clone appeared a single time. The V and J genes are TRBV28 and TRBJ1-1; 9 nucleotides match TRBD1. Germline trimming cut 5 bases from V and 5 bases from J; bases unmatched to any gene: 9. This CDR3 spans 15 amino acids. Germline CDR1 MDHEN, CDR2 SYDVKM. The CDR3: CASSAYRGLRTEAFF. DNA of the CDR3: TGTGCCAGCAGTGCTTACAGGGGGCTTAGGACTGAAGCTTTCTTT.

The V gene is TRBV6-6, the J gene TRBJ2-1, with TRBD2 identical over 7 bases. Germline V CDR1 and CDR2: MNHNY, SVGAGI (reference sequence). The CDR3 has 15 amino acids. Trimming removed 11 bases from V and 8 bases from J; junction bases left unmatched: 18. CDR3 loop: CAGVLAFDRHHEQFF. The CDR3 DNA follows: TGTGCCGGAGTACTAGCGTTCGATCGTCACCATGAGCAGTTCTTC.

This clone was seen a single time. The J gene is TRBJ1-1, the V gene TRBV11-3; D call uncertain. The CDR3 totals 13 residues. V was trimmed by 2 bases and J by 2 bases, leaving 6 bases between them. Germline V gene lookup returns CDR1 SGHNT and CDR2 YENEEA. The DNA for the CDR3 is TGTGCCAGCAGCTTAAATACTAACACTGAAGCTTTCTTT. This gives the protein CASSLNTNTEAFF.

This clone was observed a handful of times. V usage is TRBV30 and J usage is TRBJ1-2; 7 bases fit TRBD1. This CDR3 spans 12 amino acids. Germline V gives CDR1 GTSNPN, CDR2 SVGIG (reference sequence). The CDR3 nucleotides read TGTGTCGGCGGACAGGTAGTCTATGGCTACACCTTC. It is translated as CVGGQVVYGYTF.

The CDR3 is CASSFSPRRNTEAFF. CDR3 nucleotides: TGTGCCAGCAGTTTTAGTCCCCGGAGGAACACTGAAGCTTTCTTT. J is TRBJ1-1 and V is TRBV28; D gene unclear. Germline V gene lookup returns CDR1 MDHEN and CDR2 SYDVKM. The CDR3 spans 15 residues. Trimming removed 3 bases from V and 1 base from J, with 12 bases in between.

The rearrangement uses TRBV5-4 and TRBJ1-1; TRBD1 aligns across 9 bases. In germline, CDR1 is SGHNT, CDR2 YYREEE (reference sequence). V trimming: 3 bases; J trimming: 6 bases; junction bases outside the gene matches: 6. This CDR3 is 14 amino acids long. CDR3 sequence: CASSSQGAGPEAFF. The CDR3, as DNA: TGTGCCAGCAGCTCACAGGGGGCCGGCCCTGAAGCTTTCTTT.

This chain links TRBV30 with TRBJ1-3; 9 bases map to TRBD1. The V and J ends lost 3 bases and 3 bases, in that order; junction bases with no gene match: 6. The CDR3 covers 15 residues. Germline-derived CDR1 and CDR2 are GTSNPN and SVGIG (reference sequence). The CDR3 region has the DNA TGTGCCTGGAGCTCCGACAGGGGGGGTGGAAACACCATATATTTT. Its protein is CAWSSDRGGGNTIYF.

This rearrangement joins TRBV6-1 to TRBJ2-5; a weak D match, TRBD2 (5 bases). Germline V gene data show CDR1 as MNHNS and CDR2 as SASEGT. This CDR3 comprises 12 residues. Deletions cut 7 bases from V and 9 bases from J, with 15 bases between. The CDR3 sequence is CASKNPLASQYF. CDR3 DNA: TGTGCCAGCAAGAACCCCCTAGCTTCCCAGTACTTC.

V usage is TRBV4-3 and J usage is TRBJ2-2; TRBD2 agrees at 13 bases. The germline V gene encodes CDR1 LGHNA and CDR2 YSLEER. Trimming removed 4 bases from V and 5 bases from J; junction bases left unmatched: 1. The CDR3 contains 15 residues. The CDR3 reads CASSLLAGGTGELFF. CDR3 in DNA: TGCGCCAGCAGCCTACTAGCGGGGGGGACCGGGGAGCTGTTTTTT.

The chain uses TRBV11-3 and TRBJ1-1; D unclear. Trimming removed 1 base from V and 1 base from J, with 10 bases in between. This CDR3 has 15 residues. Germline values: CDR1 SGHNT, CDR2 YENEEA. CDR3: CASSLGVGQNTEAFF. The CDR3 region has the DNA TGTGCCAGCAGCTTAGGGGTTGGGCAGAACACTGAAGCTTTCTTT.

This chain connects TRBV7-2 to TRBJ2-1; 7 bases line up with TRBD1. This CDR3 is built from 13 residues. Germline trimming cut 4 bases from V and 9 bases from J; bases unmatched to any gene: 6. The germline gives CDR1 SGHTA, CDR2 FQGNSA. The CDR3 bases are TGTGCCAGCAGCTCGACACAGGGGAGTGAGCAGTTCTTC. Encoded protein: CASSSTQGSEQFF.

This CDR3 is CASSTNEGQGWNIQYF. Here the CDR3 DNA reads TGTGCCAGCAGCACGAACGAAGGACAGGGATGGAACATTCAGTACTTC. This sequence joins TRBV5-4 and TRBJ2-4; 8 bases align to TRBD1. The CDR3 covers 16 residues. V shed 4 bases and J 7 bases; nucleotides not matched to a gene: 13. CDR1 and CDR2 from the germline V gene are SGHNT and YYREEE (reference sequence). The variable domain in full, with the rest retrieved from reference TRBV5-4 and TRBJ2-4, is ETGVTQSPTHLIKTRGQQVTLRCSSQSGHNTVSWYQQALGQGPQFIFQYYREEENGRGNFPPRFSGLQFPNYSSELNVNALELDDSALYLCASSTNEGQGWNIQYFGAGTRLSVL.

Of note for this clone: An end of the junction differs from the germline gene, which may be a read error. The chain carries TRBV4-3 and TRBJ1-4; weak D call: TRBD1 (6 bases). The CDR3 is 15 residues long. In germline, CDR1 is LGHNA, CDR2 YSLEER. The CDR3 coding sequence is TGCGCCGGCAGCCAGGAGGGGGGGCGGGGGGAAAAACTGTTTTTT. Its protein is CAGSQEGGRGEKLFF.

The chain employs TRBV5-6 and TRBJ2-5; tentative D call: TRBD2 (6 bases). The CDR3 length is 15 residues. Trimming cost V 0 bases and J 4 bases, with 13 bases left between them. Germline CDR1 reads SGHDT; CDR2 reads YYEEEE. This CDR3 reads CASSLARGAGETQYF. The CDR3 coding sequence is TGTGCCAGCAGCTTGGCCCGCGGGGCGGGAGAGACCCAGTACTTC.

The CDR3 DNA sequence: TGTGCCAGCAGCCTGGTATTGGGGAGCTCCTACAATGAGCAGTTCTTC. Translation: CASSLVLGSSYNEQFF. The chain carries TRBV5-8 and TRBJ2-1; tentative D call: TRBD2 (5 bases). This CDR3 has 16 amino acids. The V end lost 4 bases, the J end lost 0 bases, and 14 bases lay between the germline ends. From germline, CDR1 is SGHTS and CDR2 YDEGEE.

This clone appeared a single time. The V and J genes are TRBV5-1 and TRBJ2-7; the D gene is possibly TRBD1 (5 bases). Trimming took 4 bases from V and 5 from J, leaving 19 bases between them. The CDR3 totals 15 residues. Germline V gives CDR1 SGHRS, CDR2 YFSETQ. The CDR3 region has the DNA TGCGCCAGCAGCCTACAGGACATGGCAGGTAACGAGCAGTACTTC. Protein sequence: CASSLQDMAGNEQYF.

The chain has TRBV29-1 and TRBJ2-1, with unresolved D. Germline loops: CDR1 SQVTM, CDR2 ANQGSEA. The CDR3 loop spans 15 amino acids. The V end lost 3 bases, the J end lost 1 base, and 13 bases lay between the germline ends. The CDR3 bases are TGCAGCGTTGAGGGTACGGCGGCGTCCTACAATGAGCAGTTCTTC. Protein sequence: CSVEGTAASYNEQFF.

The CDR3 DNA follows: TGTGCCACCAGCAACAGGGGCAGGACCTATAATTCACCCCTCCACTTT. Translation: CATSNRGRTYNSPLHF. The gene calls are TRBV15 and TRBJ1-6; TRBD1 aligns across 7 bases. CDR3 length: 16 residues. V dropped 4 bases and J dropped 2; count of bases not matched to a gene: 5. CDR1 is LNHNV, CDR2 YYDKDF, per germline (reference sequence).

The chain combines TRBV15 with TRBJ2-3, with 7 bases lining up with TRBD2. Trimming at V came to 0 bases and at J to 0 bases, leaving 6 bases not matched to a gene. Germline V CDR1 and CDR2: LNHNV, YYDKDF (reference sequence). The CDR3 totals 17 residues. The CDR3 here is CATSRDRLAESTDTQYF. DNA of the CDR3: TGTGCCACCAGCAGAGATCGCCTAGCGGAAAGCACAGATACGCAGTATTTT.